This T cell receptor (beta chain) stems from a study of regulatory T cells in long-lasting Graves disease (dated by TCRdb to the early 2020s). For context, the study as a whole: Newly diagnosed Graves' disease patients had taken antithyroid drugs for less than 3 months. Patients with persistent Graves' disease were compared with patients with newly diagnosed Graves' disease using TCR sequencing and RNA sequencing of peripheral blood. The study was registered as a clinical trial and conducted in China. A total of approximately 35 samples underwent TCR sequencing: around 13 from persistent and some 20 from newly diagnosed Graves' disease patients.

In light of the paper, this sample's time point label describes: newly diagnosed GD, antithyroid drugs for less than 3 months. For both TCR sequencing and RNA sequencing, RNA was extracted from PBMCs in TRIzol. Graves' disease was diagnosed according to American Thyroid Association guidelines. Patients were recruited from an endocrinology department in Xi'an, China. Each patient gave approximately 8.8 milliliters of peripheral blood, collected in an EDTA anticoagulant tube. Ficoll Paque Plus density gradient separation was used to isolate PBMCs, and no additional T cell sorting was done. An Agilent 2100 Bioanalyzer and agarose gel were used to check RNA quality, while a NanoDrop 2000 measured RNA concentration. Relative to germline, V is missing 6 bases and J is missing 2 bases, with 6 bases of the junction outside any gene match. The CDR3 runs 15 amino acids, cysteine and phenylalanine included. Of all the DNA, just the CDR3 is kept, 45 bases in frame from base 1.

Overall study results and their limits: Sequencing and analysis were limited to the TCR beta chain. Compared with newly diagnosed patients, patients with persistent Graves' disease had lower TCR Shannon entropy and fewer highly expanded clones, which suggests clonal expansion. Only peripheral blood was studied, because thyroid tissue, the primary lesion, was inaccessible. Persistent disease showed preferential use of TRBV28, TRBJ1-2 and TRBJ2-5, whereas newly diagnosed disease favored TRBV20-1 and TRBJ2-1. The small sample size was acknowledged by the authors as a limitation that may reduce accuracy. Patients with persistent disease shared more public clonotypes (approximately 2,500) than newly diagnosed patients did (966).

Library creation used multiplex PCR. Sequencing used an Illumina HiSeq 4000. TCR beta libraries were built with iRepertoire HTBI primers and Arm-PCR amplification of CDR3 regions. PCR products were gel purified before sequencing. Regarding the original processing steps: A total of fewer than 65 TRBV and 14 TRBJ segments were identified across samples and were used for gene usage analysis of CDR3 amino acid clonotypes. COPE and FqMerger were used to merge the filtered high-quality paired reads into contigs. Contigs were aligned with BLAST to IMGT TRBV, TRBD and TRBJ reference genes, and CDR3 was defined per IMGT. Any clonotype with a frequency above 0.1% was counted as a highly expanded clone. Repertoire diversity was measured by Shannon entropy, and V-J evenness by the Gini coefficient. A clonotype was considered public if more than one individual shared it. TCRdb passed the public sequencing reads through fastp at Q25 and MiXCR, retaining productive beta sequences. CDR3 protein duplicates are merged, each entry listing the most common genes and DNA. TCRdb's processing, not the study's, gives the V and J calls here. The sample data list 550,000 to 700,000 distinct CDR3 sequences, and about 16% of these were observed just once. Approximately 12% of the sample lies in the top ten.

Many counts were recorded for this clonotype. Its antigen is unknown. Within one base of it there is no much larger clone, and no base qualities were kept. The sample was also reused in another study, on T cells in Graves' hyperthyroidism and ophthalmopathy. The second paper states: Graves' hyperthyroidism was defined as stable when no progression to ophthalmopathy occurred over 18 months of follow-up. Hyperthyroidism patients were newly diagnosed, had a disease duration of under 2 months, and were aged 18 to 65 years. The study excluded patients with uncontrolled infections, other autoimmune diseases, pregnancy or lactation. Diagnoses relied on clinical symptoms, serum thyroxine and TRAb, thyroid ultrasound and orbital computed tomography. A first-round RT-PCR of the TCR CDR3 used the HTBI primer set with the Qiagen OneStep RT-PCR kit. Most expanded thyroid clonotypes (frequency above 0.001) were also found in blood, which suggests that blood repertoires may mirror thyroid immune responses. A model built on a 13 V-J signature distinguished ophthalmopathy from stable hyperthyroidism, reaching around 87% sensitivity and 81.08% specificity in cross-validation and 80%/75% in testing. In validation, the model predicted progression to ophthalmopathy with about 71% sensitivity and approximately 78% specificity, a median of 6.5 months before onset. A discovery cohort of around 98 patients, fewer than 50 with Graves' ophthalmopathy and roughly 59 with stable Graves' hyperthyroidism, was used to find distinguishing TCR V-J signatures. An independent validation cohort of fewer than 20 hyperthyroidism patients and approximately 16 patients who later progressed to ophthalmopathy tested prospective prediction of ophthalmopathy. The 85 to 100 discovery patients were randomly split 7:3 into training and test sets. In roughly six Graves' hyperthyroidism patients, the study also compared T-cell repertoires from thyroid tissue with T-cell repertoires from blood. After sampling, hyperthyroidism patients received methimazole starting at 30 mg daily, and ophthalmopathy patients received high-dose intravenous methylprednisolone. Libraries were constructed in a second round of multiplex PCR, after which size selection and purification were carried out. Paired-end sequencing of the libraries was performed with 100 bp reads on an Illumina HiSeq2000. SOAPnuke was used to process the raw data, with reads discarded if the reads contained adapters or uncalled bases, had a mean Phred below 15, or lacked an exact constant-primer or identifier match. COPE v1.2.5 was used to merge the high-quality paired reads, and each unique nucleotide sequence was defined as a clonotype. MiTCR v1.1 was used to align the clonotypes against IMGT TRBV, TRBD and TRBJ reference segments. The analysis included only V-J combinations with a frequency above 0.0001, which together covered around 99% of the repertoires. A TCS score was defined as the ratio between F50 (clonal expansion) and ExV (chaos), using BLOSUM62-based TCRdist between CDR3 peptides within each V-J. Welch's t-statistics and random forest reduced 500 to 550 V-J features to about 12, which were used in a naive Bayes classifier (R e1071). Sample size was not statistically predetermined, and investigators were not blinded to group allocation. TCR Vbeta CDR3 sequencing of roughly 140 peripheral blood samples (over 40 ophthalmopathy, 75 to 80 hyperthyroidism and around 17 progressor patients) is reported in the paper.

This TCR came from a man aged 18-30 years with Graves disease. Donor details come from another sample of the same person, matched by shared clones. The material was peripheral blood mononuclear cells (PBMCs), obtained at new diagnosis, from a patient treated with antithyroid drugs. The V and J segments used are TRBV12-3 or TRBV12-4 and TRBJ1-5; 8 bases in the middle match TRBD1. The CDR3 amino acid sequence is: CASSHRGSGNQPQHF. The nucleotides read TGTGCCAGCAGCCACAGGGGGAGCGGCAATCAGCCCCAGCATTTT.